The next 15 T cell receptor beta chains were all read from a single sample in a study of blood T cells in healthy people across ages. A second PCR, run for roughly 7 to 12 cycles, used a sample-barcoded 5' primer plus a J-beta primer mix. Via MiXCR, TCRdb re-called the 5' RACE reads, giving one row per CDR3 protein. The repertoire consists of hundreds of thousands of distinct CDR3 sequences, with 58% occurring once and the leading ten covering 30% to 40%. The sample comprised blood. Receptors were obtained from a man aged 60-69 years in good health.

This clonotype turned up a few times. J is TRBJ1-1 and V is TRBV5-4, with D perhaps matching TRBD1 (6 bases). With 4 bases removed from V and 1 base from J, the gap between germline ends came to 11 bases. Looked up from germline, CDR1 is SGHNT and CDR2 is YYREEE (reference sequence). The CDR3 has 14 residues. CDR3 bases: TGTGCCAGCAGCCCATCGACAGGGAACACTGAAGCTTTCTTT. This codes for CASSPSTGNTEAFF.

The chain is built from TRBV25-1 and TRBJ2-7, with D unclear. Per germline, CDR1 MGHDK and CDR2 SYGVNS. Trimming left V 4 bases short and J 5 bases short, with 12 bases between. This CDR3 spans 13 amino acids. This CDR3 reads CASSAHGFHEQYF. The CDR3 nucleotides read TGTGCCAGCAGTGCCCATGGGTTCCACGAGCAGTACTTC.

The chain has TRBV7-2 and TRBJ2-7; possibly TRBD2 for D (6 bases). This CDR3 comprises 15 residues. Germline-derived CDR1 and CDR2 are SGHTA and FQGNSA. V lost 1 base to trimming and J lost 3 bases, with 13 bases between them. This CDR3 reads CASSLGSGAYYEQYF. As DNA, the CDR3 is TGTGCCAGCAGCTTAGGGTCGGGAGCTTACTACGAGCAGTACTTC.

This chain connects TRBV20-1 to TRBJ1-4; D may be TRBD1 (5 bases). V shed 0 bases and J shed 8 bases, with 13 bases lying between them. The CDR3 runs to 14 residues. Germline-derived CDR1 and CDR2 are DFQATT and SNEGSKA (reference sequence). CDR3 DNA: TGCAGTGCTAGAGATACGGGGCACGGGGAAAAACTGTTTTTT. As protein: CSARDTGHGEKLFF.

The rearrangement joins TRBV5-1 to TRBJ2-6; 12 bases align to TRBD2. The germline V gene has CDR1 SGHRS and CDR2 YFSETQ. The V segment lost 1 base and the J segment 0 bases; nucleotides outside the gene matches: 5. This CDR3 region has 19 residues. The CDR3 DNA is TGCGCCAGCAGCTTGACTAGCGGGGGGCCCTCCTCTGGGGCCAACGTCCTGACTTTC. It codes for CASSLTSGGPSSGANVLTF.

The chain combines TRBV4-1 with TRBJ1-6; TRBD1 agrees at 9 bases. The CDR3 contains 16 residues. Germline V gene sequence: CDR1 MGHRA, CDR2 YSYEKL. V was clipped by 5 bases and J by 7 bases; unmatched bases: 9. CDR3 residues: CASSALDGQGNSPLHF. CDR3 nucleotide sequence: TGCGCCAGCAGCGCGCTAGACGGACAGGGGAATTCACCCCTCCACTTT.

This rearrangement joins TRBV5-1 to TRBJ2-3; 9 bases match TRBD2. The CDR3 sequence is 15 residues long. CDR1 and CDR2 (germline): SGHRS, YFSETQ. V was clipped by 4 bases and J by 5 bases; unmatched bases: 8. Here the CDR3 DNA reads TGCGCCAGCAGCCCGCTAGCGGGGCGGGGAGATACGCAGTATTTT. This translates into CASSPLAGRGDTQYF.

Details on this clonotype: A much more abundant neighbour one base away suggests this may be a read error. The rearrangement uses TRBV20-1 and TRBJ1-1; D perhaps matches TRBD1 (5 bases). The CDR3 is 12 amino acids. Trimming left V 1 base short and J 3 bases short, with 6 bases between. Germline CDR1 DFQATT, CDR2 SNEGSKA (reference sequence). The CDR3 coding sequence is TGCAGTGCTAGAGTAGGGGACACTGAAGCTTTCTTT. The encoded protein is CSARVGDTEAFF.

Many counts were recorded for this clonotype. The rearrangement links TRBV4-1 to TRBJ1-6; D gene unclear. Germline CDR1 is MGHRA and CDR2 is YSYEKL. The CDR3 length is 12 residues. The V and J ends lost 11 bases and 10 bases respectively, with 15 bases between them. This chain's CDR3 is CAGGGIRSPLHF. The CDR3 region has the DNA TGCGCCGGAGGAGGAATTAGGTCACCCCTCCACTTT.

The J gene is TRBJ1-4, the V gene TRBV5-1, with 7 positions matching TRBD1. The V and J ends lost 3 bases and 5 bases, in that order; junction bases with no gene match: 4. The CDR3 sequence is 14 residues long. Looked up from germline, CDR1 is SGHRS and CDR2 is YFSETQ. The CDR3 loop reads CASSSSDRNEKLFF. In nucleotides, the CDR3 is TGCGCCAGCAGCTCGTCGGACAGGAATGAAAAACTGTTTTTT. Full variable domain (remainder filled in from reference TRBV5-1 and TRBJ1-4): KAGVTQTPRYLIKTRGQQVTLSCSPISGHRSVSWYQQTPGQGLQFLFEYFSETQRNKGNFPGRFSGRQFSNSRSEMNVSTLELGDSALYLCASSSSDRNEKLFFGSGTQLSVL.

The chain is built from TRBV27 and TRBJ2-7, with TRBD1 identical over 7 bases. With 6 bases clipped from V and 0 bases from J, the junction kept 5 bases outside the gene matches. CDR3 length: 14 residues. Germline V gives CDR1 MNHEY, CDR2 SMNVEV (reference sequence). The CDR3 sequence is CASRTRDSSYEQYF. CDR3 sequence (DNA): TGTGCCAGCAGGACCCGGGACAGCTCCTACGAGCAGTACTTC.

The J gene is TRBJ2-3, the V gene TRBV5-1; D may be TRBD1 or TRBD2 (5 bases each). Trimming removed 4 bases from V and 2 bases from J, with 14 bases in between. The CDR3 is 15 residues long. The germline V gene has CDR1 SGHRS and CDR2 YFSETQ. CDR3 region: CASSLWDGHTDTQYF. Here the CDR3 DNA reads TGCGCCAGCAGCCTGTGGGACGGTCACACAGATACGCAGTATTTT.

This clonotype was seen more than once but under ten times. The chain employs TRBV12-3 or TRBV12-4 and TRBJ2-5; TRBD1 matches at 10 bases. This CDR3 comprises 15 residues. V gave up 5 bases and J gave up 3 bases; unmatched junction bases: 6. In DNA form, the CDR3 reads TGTGCCAGCAGTCTCGAGACAGGGGGCGAAGAGACCCAGTACTTC. It specifies CASSLETGGEETQYF.

The rearrangement links TRBV6-6 to TRBJ2-5, with 8 positions matching TRBD1. CDR3 length equals 15 residues. Germline V gives CDR1 MNHNY, CDR2 SVGAGI (reference sequence). The J segment lost 4 bases and the V segment lost 3 bases, leaving 7 bases of the junction unmatched. The CDR3 nucleotides are TGTGCCAGCAGTTATGGCCGCACAGGGGGAGAGACCCAGTACTTC. Translation: CASSYGRTGGETQYF.

The chain links TRBV24-1 to TRBJ2-1; 7 positions agree with TRBD2. Per the germline V gene, CDR1 is KGHDR and CDR2 is SFDVKD. Losses at the gene ends were 5 bases for V and 2 bases for J; bases not matched to a gene: 5. CDR3 length: 15 amino acids. The CDR3: CATSGTSGPYNEQFF. The CDR3 DNA reads TGTGCCACCAGTGGGACTAGTGGACCCTACAATGAGCAGTTCTTC.